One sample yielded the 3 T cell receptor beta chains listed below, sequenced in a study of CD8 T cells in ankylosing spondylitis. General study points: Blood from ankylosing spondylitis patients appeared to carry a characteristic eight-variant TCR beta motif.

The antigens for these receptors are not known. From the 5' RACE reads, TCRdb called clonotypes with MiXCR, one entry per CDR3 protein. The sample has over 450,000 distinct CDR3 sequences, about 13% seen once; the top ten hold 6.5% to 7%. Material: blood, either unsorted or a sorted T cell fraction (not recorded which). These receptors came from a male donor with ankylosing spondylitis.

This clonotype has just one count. Here the CDR3 reads CASSDVAGHAWKVQFF. The CDR3 bases are TGTGCCAGTAGTGACGTCGCGGGACATGCGTGGAAGGTGCAGTTCTTC. The V gene is TRBV19, the J gene TRBJ2-1; either TRBD1 or TRBD2 may supply D (6 bases each). This CDR3 region has 16 residues. The germline V gene has CDR1 LNHDA and CDR2 SQIVND (reference sequence). Trimming pared 5 bases from V and 12 bases from J, leaving 26 bases between.

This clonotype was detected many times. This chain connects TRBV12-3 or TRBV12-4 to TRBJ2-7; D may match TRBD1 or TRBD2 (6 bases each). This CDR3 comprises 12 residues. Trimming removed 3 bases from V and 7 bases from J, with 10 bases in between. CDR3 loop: CASSFRGREQYV. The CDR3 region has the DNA TGTGCCAGCAGTTTTCGGGGGCGTGAGCAGTACGTC.

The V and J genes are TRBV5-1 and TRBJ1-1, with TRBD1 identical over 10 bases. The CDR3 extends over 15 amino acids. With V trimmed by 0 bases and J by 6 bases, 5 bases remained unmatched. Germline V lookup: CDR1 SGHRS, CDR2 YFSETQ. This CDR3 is CASSLVGQGTPEAFF. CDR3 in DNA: TGCGCCAGCAGCTTGGTGGGACAGGGGACCCCTGAAGCTTTCTTT.